What follows is one T cell receptor beta chain and its context. Its antigen remains undetermined. Library preparation used the immunoSEQ multiplex PCR assay. A mixture of 60 forward primers for TCR Vbeta segments and 13 reverse primers for TCR Jbeta segments was used in the multiplex PCR. The CDR3 region of rearranged TCR beta genes was amplified from genomic DNA with a multiplex PCR assay. The amplified TCR beta libraries were sequenced on the Illumina HiSeq System as 87-base-pair reads. In the paper's pipeline: In a later analysis, tens of millions of unique TCR beta chains were counted across the approximately 640 repertoires, and around 10 million of these chains were shared by at least two donors. To remove PCR and sequencing errors, raw reads were error-corrected and collapsed into unique sequences using a nearest-neighbor algorithm that merged closely related sequences. To assign V, D and J gene segments, CDR3 sequences were aligned to IMGT reference sequences. For a sequence to be retained, a match of at least six nucleotides was required to both a V gene segment and a J gene segment. Rearrangements were classified as productive when the CDR3 lacked stop codons and remained in frame with V and J, and all other rearrangements were classified as non-productive. CDR3 was defined by IMGT convention, running from the second conserved V-encoded cysteine to the conserved J-encoded phenylalanine. In an earlier analysis of around 640 of the donors, sequences lacking an unambiguous match to a single V gene segment were excluded. In an earlier analysis of approximately 590 of the donors, V segments were called functional above 56.7% productive rearrangements and were called segregating when the between-donor standard deviation exceeded 5%. A statistical classification framework was developed to diagnose cytomegalovirus status using the catalog of TCR beta chain sequences. In a later analysis, TCR nucleotide sequences were compared against IMGT/GENE-DB human TR gene sequences so that V and J genes could be assigned. Using the TCRdist pipeline, a later analysis assigned CDR3 sequences along with most-parsimonious VDJ recombination scenarios. A later analysis defined each TCR beta chain by its CDR3 amino acid sequence plus V-gene family, and excluded reads lacking a unique V-gene family. A later analysis removed over 500 highly shared, low-generation-probability nucleotide sequences to deal with suspected cross-contamination and a sequencing artifact. In a later analysis, a clonal expansion index for each public chain was calculated from normalized within-repertoire ranks of inferred template counts. Generation probabilities in a later analysis came from a VDJ recombination model fitted to out-of-frame rearrangements, and those results were checked against IGoR. A later analysis scored TCR-TCR, TCR-HLA and TCR-CMV co-occurrence with hypergeometric tests, applying a repertoire-size bias correction to TCR pairs. False discovery rates were estimated in a later analysis by permuting HLA or CMV assignments 20 times. In a later analysis, co-occurring TCRs were grouped using DBSCAN, with TCRdist sequence similarity added in when clustering inside HLA-allele-positive subsets. Repertoires with fewer than 30,000 or more than 120,000 public chains, plus five repertoires with anomalous nucleotide sharing, were excluded from co-occurrence clustering. Drawn from immuneACCESS, this table holds only the in-frame rearrangements with V and J called that TCRdb kept. Clones are partly lost; checked studies trace under half to an unresolved V gene and leave the rest unexplained. That table furnishes V, J and clone size, whereas the DNA furnished D and trimming. This sample's clone table shows around 75,000 clones. Together, the top ten hold about 5% of the sample.

The sample belongs to a study of cytomegalovirus exposure and HLA in healthy donors (dated by TCRdb to the late 2010s). In terms of the full investigation: In an earlier analysis of under 750 of the donors, 276 Gb of sequence data and 120 million or so unique TCR beta sequences from about 190 million T cells were reported. Alongside the repertoire data, information on donor age, sex, ethnicity and CMV serostatus was compiled. In a later analysis, previously published TCR beta repertoires from 550 to 750 donors were re-analyzed and high-resolution HLA genotyping was added so that TCR occurrence patterns could be studied. HLA typing covered class I and class II loci at four-digit resolution. Along with the roughly 700-subject first cohort, a separate validation cohort of approximately 110 different subjects was used. An early release covering some 640 HLA-typed donors comprised about 290 gigabases of sequencing data and approximately 85 million unique TCR sequences. The genetic ancestry cluster associated with self-reported Caucasian donors included about 81% of the approximately 430 genotyped donors. High-throughput TCR immunosequencing, statistical association of individual TCRs with disease status, and machine learning were combined to predict cytomegalovirus infection status. In a later genetic analysis, genome-wide SNP genotypes for about three fifths of the roughly 670 donors were used, and that subset was treated as a discovery cohort. An earlier analysis of a few hundred of the donors applied high-throughput TCR beta sequencing to assess whether each TCR beta V gene segment acted as functional or pseudogenic. Typing coverage differed by locus: A, B, C, DRB1 and DQB1 were typed in roughly 629-630 donors, DQA1 in about 550, DPA1 in some 610, and DPB1 in around 490. The aim of the study was to test whether cataloging public T cell receptors could identify signatures of past pathogen exposure. Across roughly 420 genotyped donors of the cohort, an average of approximately 240,000 unique TCR beta nucleotide sequences per donor were sequenced, and approximately 19% of those sequences were non-productive. All discovery cohort repertoires had been generated on a single sequencing platform. Rather than using new phenotypic data, the later analysis identified candidate immune exposures from TCR beta sequences and from how often those sequences occurred across donors. Using immunosequencing, the study profiled T cell repertoires from approximately 700 subjects and related those repertoires to cytomegalovirus serostatus. Several DR-DQ haplotypes were handled as single units for association and clustering, since linkage in the cohort was strong. Overall study outcomes, separate from this receptor: According to a later analysis, TCR association rates differed among HLA loci, with DRB1 alleles showing the most associated TCRs and HLA-C alleles showing the fewest. A later genetic analysis associated a missense DCLRE1C variant with V-gene and J-gene trimming of TCR beta chains, and an independent cohort replicated the association. A group of highly shared sequence variants was considered likely to be a technical artifact of the sequencing pipeline. The only immune exposure information available for the cohort was CMV serostatus. Roughly uniform sequencing depth across donors was assumed in presence/absence analyses, although this assumption may not hold. In a later analysis, most CMV-associated TCR beta chains were found to appear HLA-restricted, with HLA associations seemingly driven largely by CMV exposure. Cytomegalovirus status was reported to be diagnosed by the classifier with high specificity and sensitivity in both the original and validation cohorts. The study listed 164 TCR beta chains as associated with cytomegalovirus. A further reported finding was that TCR beta sequences accurately predicted the HLA-A and HLA-B alleles for most subjects in the first cohort. When HLA alleles, especially DR and DQ, strongly co-occurred, attributing TCR associations to individual alleles was difficult. Some IMGT-functional V segments, including TRBV6-2 and TRBV6-3, could not be distinguished by the 87-base-pair reads and were therefore excluded. Linkage disequilibrium might explain the correlated functional status among segregating V segments, but an unknown experimental factor could not be excluded. While some public TCRs were present in many individuals, most TCR sequences turned up only very rarely across donors. A few of the identified cytomegalovirus-associated TCR beta chains were confirmed in vitro to be specific for cytomegalovirus antigens. It was suggested by the authors that the approach could potentially be generalized to other disease states and immunological phenotypes. A later analysis reported that several top co-occurrence clusters appeared linked to parvovirus B19, influenza, CMV and Epstein-Barr virus. The earlier analysis of nearly 600 of the donors excluded approximately 15 rarely observed V segments, including chromosome 9 orphons, because counts were too low. HLA typing was unavailable for some donors at each locus, so association tests used only the typed subset. In a later analysis, HLA-associated TCR beta chains were found to be more clonally expanded and to have lower generation probabilities than equally common non-associated chains. Specific HLA alleles were associated with 16,951 TCR beta sequences at a false discovery rate of 0.05 in a later analysis. This cohort had only TCR beta chains sequenced, and the lack of alpha or paired-chain data limited which features could be detected. In an earlier analysis of 587 of the donors, most TCR beta V segments appeared in productive rearrangements about 87% or about 30% of the time, broadly matching IMGT annotations. According to a later genetic analysis, donors in an Asian-associated ancestry cluster had fewer N-insertions in productive TCRs than the roughly 700-donor mean.

The cohort comprised around 700 healthy bone marrow donors. All cohort members were sampled while nominally healthy, although unrecorded immune exposures were likely present. The donor tested CMV seronegative and was one of the 352 seronegative cohort members. Each donor provided a peripheral blood sample, and peripheral blood mononuclear cells were used for TCR beta sequencing. The Qiagen DNeasy Blood Extraction Kit was used to extract genomic DNA from the blood cell samples. Trimming at the junction amounts to 1 base on V and 1 base on J, and the germline ends lie 19 bases apart. CDR1 SNHLY and CDR2 FYNNEI were looked up in the germline V gene. The CDR3 covers 18 residues, taking in both the cysteine and the phenylalanine. Just the 54-base CDR3 DNA is kept, in frame starting at base 1.

The sample taken for sequencing was PBMCs. The TCR sequence derives from a man aged 40-49 years in good health and CMV-seronegative. The V and J segments used are TRBV2 and TRBJ1-1; perhaps TRBD1 is the D gene, with 6 bases matching. The DNA sequence is TGTGCCAGCAGTGAAGGATACGCGGACAGTATCGCGAACACTGAAGCTTTCTTT. Its translation reads: CASSEGYADSIANTEAFF.